The 22 T cell receptor beta chains below were found in one sample sequenced in a study of T cell responses to AZD1222 COVID-19 vaccine. Generated by immunoSEQ multiplex PCR, the TCRdb table keeps only in-frame clones and is missing some. The top ten clones hold approximately 3.1% of a sample with about 130,000 clones, 93% of them seen once. Sequences were derived from peripheral blood, sampled on day 0 of AZD1222 vaccination. These receptors all stem from an adult in good health.

This chain connects TRBV27 to TRBJ2-7, with D perhaps TRBD1 (7 bases). The V gene lost 5 bases and the J gene lost 0 bases, with 20 bases spanning the gap. CDR1 is MNHEY and CDR2 is SMNVEV in the germline V gene (reference sequence). The CDR3 has 17 amino acids. CDR3 protein: CASSRAGGQRFSYEQYF. Written as DNA, the CDR3 is TGTGCCAGCAGTAGGGCAGGGGGGCAGCGCTTCTCCTACGAGCAGTACTTC.

The genes are TRBV27 and TRBJ1-1; D remains unclear. Trimming shortened V by 3 bases and J by 1 base, and 6 bases separated the two germline ends. Per the germline V gene, CDR1 is MNHEY and CDR2 is SMNVEV (reference sequence). The CDR3 is made up of 13 amino acids. The CDR3 DNA follows: TGTGCCAGCAGTTTTCACGGGAACACTGAAGCTTTCTTT. This codes for CASSFHGNTEAFF.

This rearrangement joins TRBV19 to TRBJ2-5; D might be TRBD1 or TRBD2, each matching 5 bases. The CDR3 runs 13 residues. Trimming stripped 5 bases from V and 2 bases from J, with 9 bases between. The germline gives CDR1 LNHDA, CDR2 SQIVND (reference sequence). The CDR3 DNA is TGTGCCAGTAGTCCGGGACCTCAAGAGACCCAGTACTTC. Residues: CASSPGPQETQYF.

V and J are TRBV11-2 and TRBJ2-3; possible D gene TRBD2, 6 bases. V dropped 1 base and J dropped 4 bases, with 15 bases sitting between them. The CDR3 contains 16 residues. CDR1 is SGHAT, CDR2 FQNNGV, per germline. This chain's CDR3 is CASSLGDFPGPDTQYF. The CDR3 nucleotides are TGTGCCAGCAGCTTAGGGGACTTCCCGGGCCCAGATACGCAGTATTTT.

This chain joins TRBV5-1 and TRBJ2-3; 10 bases align to TRBD1. Germline CDR1 reads SGHRS; CDR2 reads YFSETQ. The length of the CDR3 is 15 residues. J lost 9 bases, V lost 4 bases, and 11 bases had no gene match. The CDR3 is CASSIATGTGETQYF. As DNA, the CDR3 is TGCGCCAGCAGCATCGCAACCGGGACAGGGGAGACGCAGTATTTT.

The genes are TRBV28 and TRBJ2-7; 7 bases line up with TRBD2. This CDR3 comprises 16 residues. CDR1 and CDR2 (germline): MDHEN, SYDVKM. The junction had 12 bases not matched to a gene; V was cut back by 6 bases and J by 1 base. The CDR3 coding sequence is TGTGCCAGCAGCCCTACTAGCGTGGGAGGATCCTACGAGCAGTACTTC. Amino acid sequence: CASSPTSVGGSYEQYF.

The chain links TRBV11-2 to TRBJ2-1; D is possibly TRBD2 (6 bases). From germline, CDR1 is SGHAT and CDR2 FQNNGV. The ends were cut back, 4 bases at V and 7 bases at J, with 26 bases in the middle. CDR3 length equals 18 residues. As DNA, the CDR3 is TGTGCCAGCAGCTCCCCCCGTGGGACTCAGGACTTTTGGAATGAGCAGTTCTTC. It encodes CASSSPRGTQDFWNEQFF.

The chain combines TRBV4-2 with TRBJ1-3, with 7 bases matching TRBD1. Germline V lookup: CDR1 LGHNA, CDR2 YNFKEQ. J was trimmed by 2 bases and V by 6 bases; bases with no gene match: 7. The CDR3 loop spans 15 amino acids. The CDR3 sequence: CASRSTGATGNTIYF. The CDR3 DNA follows: TGTGCCAGCAGGTCTACAGGGGCGACTGGAAACACCATATATTTT.

The chain carries TRBV7-8 and TRBJ1-6; no reliable D call. This CDR3 has 19 residues. V was cut by 2 bases and J by 0 bases, with 17 bases left in between. From germline, CDR1 is SGHVS and CDR2 FQNEAQ. The CDR3 DNA reads TGTGCCAGCAGCTTAAAGGTTGGCCACCTGAGCTCCTATAATTCACCCCTCCACTTT. Translation: CASSLKVGHLSSYNSPLHF.

V is TRBV7-3 and J is TRBJ2-1; 7 nucleotides agree with TRBD1. Germline values: CDR1 SGHTA, CDR2 FQGTGA. This CDR3 spans 14 amino acids. V trimming: 5 bases; J trimming: 8 bases; junction bases outside the gene matches: 9. The CDR3 nucleotides read TGTGCCAGCAGCACAGAGGGACAGTGGGATGAGCAGTTCTTC. Protein product: CASSTEGQWDEQFF.

The chain links TRBV6-2 or TRBV6-3 to TRBJ2-1; D might be TRBD1 (5 bases). Germline lookup yields CDR1 MNHEY and CDR2 SVGEGT. The CDR3 contains 14 residues. Trimming removed 3 bases from V and 4 bases from J, with 10 bases in between. In nucleotides, the CDR3 is TGTGCCAGCAGTTATTATGGGGCATACAATGAGCAGTTCTTC. Translated: CASSYYGAYNEQFF.

This chain joins TRBV19 and TRBJ2-5; possible D gene TRBD1, 8 bases. The CDR3 is 14 amino acids. V lost 5 bases, J lost 2 bases, and 12 bases lay in between. Germline V gene sequence: CDR1 LNHDA, CDR2 SQIVND (reference sequence). CDR3 amino acids: CASSVQGGQETQYF. Here the CDR3 DNA reads TGTGCCAGTAGTGTACAGGGGGGGCAAGAGACCCAGTACTTC.

This chain connects TRBV29-1 to TRBJ2-5; no firm D call. Trimming removed 7 bases from V and 10 bases from J, with 7 bases in between. The CDR3 is made up of 8 amino acids. Germline lookup yields CDR1 SQVTM and CDR2 ANQGSEA. The CDR3 nucleotides read TGCAGCGCCGACGTCCAGTACTTC. Protein product: CSADVQYF.

This rearrangement joins TRBV11-2 to TRBJ2-1, with 9 bases aligning to TRBD2. Germline V gene data show CDR1 as SGHAT and CDR2 as FQNNGV. The J segment lost 2 bases and the V segment lost 7 bases, leaving 3 bases of the junction unmatched. The CDR3 is 14 amino acids. The CDR3 is CASTLAGAYNEQFF. CDR3 bases: TGTGCCAGCACTTTAGCGGGGGCCTACAATGAGCAGTTCTTC.

In this sample, this clone turned up once. The V and J genes are TRBV7-9 and TRBJ1-2, with 7 nucleotides matching TRBD1. With 4 bases clipped from V and 0 bases from J, the junction kept 2 bases outside the gene matches. Per the germline V gene, CDR1 is SEHNR and CDR2 is FQNEAQ (reference sequence). CDR3 length: 14 amino acids. CDR3 coding DNA: TGTGCCAGCAGCTCGGACAGGACTAACTATGGCTACACCTTC. This gives the protein CASSSDRTNYGYTF.

V gene TRBV5-6 combines with J gene TRBJ2-7; possibly TRBD2 for D (5 bases). With 4 bases removed from V and 0 bases from J, the gap between germline ends came to 11 bases. The length of the CDR3 is 14 residues. Germline V CDR1 and CDR2: SGHDT, YYEEEE. DNA of the CDR3: TGTGCCAGCAGCCAGGCGGGTAGCTCCTACGAGCAGTACTTC. Translating gives CASSQAGSSYEQYF.

In this sample, this clone turned up a few times. This chain joins TRBV5-4 and TRBJ2-1; D is possibly TRBD2 (5 bases). The CDR3 has 12 amino acids. Germline V CDR1 and CDR2: SGHNT, YYREEE (reference sequence). V was clipped by 6 bases and J by 5 bases, with 9 bases between them. The CDR3 protein is CASTFGDNEQFF. The CDR3 DNA reads as TGTGCCAGCACCTTCGGGGACAATGAGCAGTTCTTC.

CDR3 nucleotides: TGTGCCAGCAGCCAACTAGCGGGCCCCTACGAGCAGTACTTC. Translated, it gives CASSQLAGPYEQYF. The chain recombines TRBV14 with TRBJ2-7, with 8 bases lining up with TRBD2. Germline CDR1 reads SGHDN; CDR2 reads FVKESK. This CDR3 region has 14 residues. J was trimmed by 2 bases and V by 2 bases; bases with no gene match: 2.

In its sample, this clone was seen a few times. The chain combines TRBV7-8 with TRBJ1-2, with D possibly being TRBD1 (6 bases). Deletions cut 0 bases from V and 4 bases from J, with 9 bases between. Germline assignment: CDR1 SGHVS and CDR2 FQNEAQ. This CDR3 has 14 amino acids. Here the CDR3 DNA reads TGTGCCAGCAGCTTAGCCCGGACAGCCTATGGCTACACCTTC. Residues: CASSLARTAYGYTF.

This chain connects TRBV24-1 to TRBJ1-2; D not resolved. Trimming cost V 4 bases and J 8 bases, with 7 bases left between them. CDR3 size: 11 residues. Per the germline V gene, CDR1 is KGHDR and CDR2 is SFDVKD. For the CDR3, the DNA is TGTGCCACCAGTGACCTAGCGGGCTACACCTTC. Its protein product is CATSDLAGYTF.

The chain is built from TRBV7-3 and TRBJ2-1; 8 bases match TRBD2. With V trimmed by 3 bases and J by 8 bases, 9 bases remained unmatched. Germline values: CDR1 SGHTA, CDR2 FQGTGA. CDR3 length: 15 amino acids. This CDR3 reads CASSLAGRAGDEQFF. In DNA form, the CDR3 reads TGTGCCAGCAGCTTGGCCGGGAGGGCCGGAGATGAGCAGTTCTTC.

The chain links TRBV19 to TRBJ1-5; possible D gene TRBD1, 6 bases. The V end was cut by 5 bases, the J end by 5 bases, with 16 bases between. Germline assignment: CDR1 LNHDA and CDR2 SQIVND (reference sequence). This CDR3 is built from 15 residues. The CDR3 region has the DNA TGTGCCAGTAGTCCTGGCAGGGGTTTTGATCAGCCCCAGCATTTT. It encodes CASSPGRGFDQPQHF.